These 29 T cell receptor beta chains were all obtained from the same sample, sequenced in a study of cytomegalovirus exposure and HLA in healthy donors. Researchers ran the PCR with 60 Vbeta and 13 Jbeta primers. The repertoire was sequenced with immunoSEQ multiplex PCR; TCRdb's copy has only in-frame clones and lacks some. This sample has about 140,000 clones; less than 80% occur once, and the top ten carry around 4.2%. Sequencing was carried out using PBMCs. All receptors come from a man between 45 and 60 years old in good health and CMV-seropositive.

This chain links TRBV7-9 with TRBJ2-5; maybe TRBD2 (6 bases). V lost 0 bases, J lost 1 base, and 9 bases lay in between. The CDR3 consists of 15 residues. Germline CDR1 SEHNR, CDR2 FQNEAQ (reference sequence). The CDR3 sequence: CASSLAAGPQETQYF. CDR3 coding DNA: TGTGCCAGCAGCTTAGCTGCGGGACCCCAAGAGACCCAGTACTTC.

CDR3 in DNA: TGTGCCAGTAGTATAGTAGCAGGGCCTAATGAAAAACTGTTTTTT. Translation gives CASSIVAGPNEKLFF. J is TRBJ1-4 and V is TRBV19; D may be TRBD1 (5 bases). The V gene's germline CDR1 is LNHDA and CDR2 SQIVND (reference sequence). There are 15 residues in the CDR3. V was pared by 1 base and J by 3 bases, with 9 bases between.

This clone has a single count. The chain links TRBV19 to TRBJ1-5, with TRBD1 identical over 9 bases. The CDR3 contains 15 residues. Germline-derived CDR1 and CDR2 are LNHDA and SQIVND (reference sequence). The ends lost 1 base at V and 7 bases at J; junction bases unmatched: 5. The CDR3 DNA reads as TGTGCCAGTAGTATAGCGGACAGGGGAGGGCAGCCCCAGCATTTT. Encoded protein: CASSIADRGGQPQHF. Combining the CDR3 with reference TRBV19 and TRBJ1-5 gives the whole variable domain DGGITQSPKYLFRKEGQNVTLSCEQNLNHDAMYWYRQDPGQGLRLIYYSQIVNDFQKGDIAEGYSVSREKKESFPLTVTSAQKNPTAFYLCASSIADRGGQPQHFGDGTRLSIL.

V is TRBV10-1 and J is TRBJ2-3; 13 nucleotides line up with TRBD2. CDR1 is WNHNN, CDR2 SYGVQD, per germline (reference sequence). CDR3 length: 16 residues. After removal of 5 bases from V and 1 base from J, the junction contained 3 bases not matched to a gene. The CDR3 nucleotides are TGCGCCAGCAGTCCCGGACTAGCGGGGGGCACAGATACGCAGTATTTT. Translating it yields CASSPGLAGGTDTQYF.

The chain uses TRBV29-1 and TRBJ1-1; D unclear. Trimming removed 4 bases from V and 0 bases from J, with 15 bases in between. Germline loops: CDR1 SQVTM, CDR2 ANQGSEA. The CDR3 consists of 15 residues. The CDR3 region has the DNA TGCAGCGTTGGGCTAGCAGGCAAGGTGAACACTGAAGCTTTCTTT. Protein product: CSVGLAGKVNTEAFF.

The chain couples TRBV29-1 to TRBJ2-7; D is unresolved. Per germline, CDR1 SQVTM and CDR2 ANQGSEA. The CDR3 is made up of 12 amino acids. V was clipped by 4 bases and J by 2 bases, with 9 bases between them. CDR3 in DNA: TGCAGCGTTGCCTTCGGTGCCTACGAGCAGTACTTC. The encoded protein is CSVAFGAYEQYF.

The chain joins TRBV5-1 to TRBJ2-5; D is perhaps TRBD2 (5 bases). CDR3 size: 16 residues. Looked up from germline, CDR1 is SGHRS and CDR2 is YFSETQ. V lost 4 bases and J 1 base, leaving 17 bases between the germline ends. The CDR3 region is CASSLGLLGSQETQYF. DNA for the CDR3: TGCGCCAGCAGCCTCGGACTTCTAGGGTCCCAAGAGACCCAGTACTTC.

As DNA, the CDR3 is TGTGCCAGCAGCTTAGGCGCACCCTCTGAAGCTTTCTTT. Translated, it gives CASSLGAPSEAFF. The chain joins TRBV7-2 to TRBJ1-1; D not resolved. This CDR3 has 13 amino acids. V shed 1 base and J shed 6 bases, with 9 bases lying between them. Per germline, CDR1 SGHTA and CDR2 FQGNSA. Together with reference TRBV7-2 and TRBJ1-1, the CDR3 gives the full variable domain: GAGVSQSPSNKVTEKGKDVELRCDPISGHTALYWYRQSLGQGLEFLIYFQGNSAPDKSGLPSDRFSAERTGGSVSTLTIQRTQQEDSAVYLCASSLGAPSEAFFGQGTRLTVV.

The V gene is TRBV6-1, the J gene TRBJ1-2; no definite D call. The length of the CDR3 is 11 residues. Trimming shortened V by 8 bases and J by 8 bases, and 12 bases separated the two germline ends. Germline CDR1 and CDR2: MNHNS and SASEGT. CDR3 protein: CASGFQEGYTF. The CDR3 DNA reads TGTGCCAGCGGGTTCCAGGAAGGCTACACCTTC.

This clone was detected a few times. The rearrangement links TRBV5-1 to TRBJ1-1; 10 positions agree with TRBD1. The V segment lost 6 bases and the J segment 1 base; nucleotides outside the gene matches: 6. Per germline, CDR1 SGHRS and CDR2 YFSETQ. The CDR3 covers 15 residues. The CDR3 protein is CASTRQGAPNTEAFF. For the CDR3, the DNA is TGCGCCAGCACCCGACAGGGGGCTCCGAACACTGAAGCTTTCTTT.

This chain connects TRBV20-1 to TRBJ2-4, with 7 positions matching TRBD1. CDR3 size: 11 residues. Germline CDR1 DFQATT, CDR2 SNEGSKA (reference sequence). CDR3 sequence reads: CSWDRENIQYF. Written as DNA, the CDR3 is TGCAGCTGGGACAGAGAAAACATTCAGTACTTC.

The V and J genes are TRBV5-8 and TRBJ2-1; 8 bases line up with TRBD2. Germline CDR1 and CDR2: SGHTS and YDEGEE. Trimming cost V 7 bases and J 6 bases; bases outside gene matches: 6. CDR3 length: 13 residues. The CDR3 region is CASRYSGVNEQFF. DNA for the CDR3: TGTGCCAGCCGCTATAGCGGGGTCAATGAGCAGTTCTTC.

Written as DNA, the CDR3 is TGTGCCACCAGCAGAACCGGGGTCGAGACCCAGTACTTC. It specifies CATSRTGVETQYF. The chain employs TRBV15 and TRBJ2-5, with D tentatively TRBD2 (5 bases). CDR1 is LNHNV, CDR2 YYDKDF, per germline (reference sequence). The V end lost 2 bases, the J end lost 5 bases, and 9 bases lay between the germline ends. This CDR3 spans 13 amino acids. The whole variable domain, remainder taken from reference TRBV15 and TRBJ2-5, is DAMVIQNPRYQVTQFGKPVTLSCSQTLNHNVMYWYQQKSSQAPKLLFHYYDKDFNNEADTPDNFQSRRPNTSFCFLDIRSPGLGDTAMYLCATSRTGVETQYFGPGTRLLVL.

V gene TRBV9 combines with J gene TRBJ2-2, with D possibly TRBD2 on 6 matching bases. The V gene's germline CDR1 is SGDLS and CDR2 YYNGEE. This CDR3 is built from 15 residues. Trimming cost V 3 bases and J 2 bases, with 11 bases left between them. CDR3 nucleotide sequence: TGTGCCAGCAGCGCTTCCGGGACTAACACCGGGGAGCTGTTTTTT. Protein sequence: CASSASGTNTGELFF.

The rearrangement uses TRBV4-3 and TRBJ1-5; a possible D gene is TRBD1 (5 bases). Germline CDR1 is LGHNA and CDR2 is YSLEER. Trimming stripped 0 bases from V and 4 bases from J, with 19 bases between. This CDR3 spans 18 amino acids. The CDR3, as DNA: TGCGCCAGCAGCCAAGATCTTTTAGGGGTCGGCCAAAATCAGCCCCAGCATTTT. This sequence encodes CASSQDLLGVGQNQPQHF.

The chain recombines TRBV5-1 with TRBJ2-7; maybe TRBD2 (6 bases). The CDR3 loop spans 14 amino acids. Germline V gene lookup returns CDR1 SGHRS and CDR2 YFSETQ. V shed 1 base and J shed 6 bases, with 14 bases lying between them. The CDR3 coding sequence is TGCGCCAGCAGCTTGCAAGGCGGGACTCGCGAGCAGTACTTC. This codes for CASSLQGGTREQYF.

The chain uses TRBV7-8 and TRBJ1-1, with D possibly TRBD1 on 5 matching bases. The germline CDR1 and CDR2 sequences are SGHVS and FQNEAQ. The CDR3 loop spans 17 amino acids. The V end was cut by 0 bases, the J end by 6 bases, with 20 bases between. CDR3 sequence (DNA): TGTGCCAGCAGCTTAGCGTACAGAGGGATCAGGGAGGCTGAAGCTTTCTTT. This sequence encodes CASSLAYRGIREAEAFF.

This chain connects TRBV7-7 to TRBJ2-3, with 12 bases aligning to TRBD2. This CDR3 spans 18 amino acids. J lost 0 bases, V lost 5 bases, and 9 bases had no gene match. Per the germline V gene, CDR1 is SSHAT and CDR2 is FNYEAQ (reference sequence). CDR3 nucleotides: TGTGCCAGCAGCCAAGGACTAGCGGGGCCCGCTAGCACAGATACGCAGTATTTT. It yields the protein CASSQGLAGPASTDTQYF.

V and J are TRBV5-1 and TRBJ2-1; 8 nucleotides match TRBD2. Germline values: CDR1 SGHRS, CDR2 YFSETQ. There are 15 residues in the CDR3. The trim removed 4 bases at V and 10 bases at J, leaving 13 bases unmatched. This chain's CDR3 is CASSPPLTGGGEQFF. For the CDR3, the DNA is TGCGCCAGCAGCCCACCTCTCACGGGCGGGGGGGAGCAGTTCTTC.

The rearrangement links TRBV11-2 to TRBJ2-2; a possible D gene is TRBD2 (6 bases). Germline V gene sequence: CDR1 SGHAT, CDR2 FQNNGV. Trimming removed 6 bases at V and 2 bases at J, with 16 bases between. The CDR3 is 16 residues long. In DNA form, the CDR3 reads TGTGCCAGCAGGTCTTCCCCAGGACTAAACACCGGGGAGCTGTTTTTT. Encoded protein: CASRSSPGLNTGELFF.

The rearrangement links TRBV6-4 to TRBJ2-3; possible D gene TRBD2, 5 bases. Per the germline V gene, CDR1 is MRHNA and CDR2 is SNTAGT. The CDR3 runs 17 residues. The V and J ends lost 2 bases and 1 base respectively, with 16 bases between them. As DNA, the CDR3 is TGTGCCAGCAGTGACCGATATACTAGGACCGGCACAGATACGCAGTATTTT. Protein product: CASSDRYTRTGTDTQYF.

This sequence joins TRBV2 and TRBJ2-3; TRBD2 matches 8 bases. The CDR3 is 13 residues long. The V segment lost 8 bases and the J segment 5 bases; nucleotides outside the gene matches: 6. Germline values: CDR1 SNHLY, CDR2 FYNNEI. The CDR3: CASAGGAGDTQYF. The CDR3 nucleotides read TGTGCCAGCGCGGGGGGCGCCGGAGATACGCAGTATTTT.

The chain joins TRBV7-3 to TRBJ1-1, with D hard to call. V lost 1 base and J lost 5, with 11 bases in between. The CDR3 loop spans 14 amino acids. Germline V gives CDR1 SGHTA, CDR2 FQGTGA. For the CDR3, the DNA is TGTGCCAGCAGCTTAAACGCGGGAGGGACTGAAGCTTTCTTT. It is translated as CASSLNAGGTEAFF.

J is TRBJ1-5 and V is TRBV6-5, with D maybe TRBD1 (5 bases). Trimming stripped 4 bases from V and 1 base from J, with 11 bases between. Germline CDR1 MNHEY, CDR2 SVGAGI. This CDR3 region has 15 residues. This chain's CDR3 is CASSSQGGSNQPQHF. The CDR3 nucleotides are TGTGCCAGCAGTTCTCAGGGTGGAAGCAATCAGCCCCAGCATTTT.

The rearrangement links TRBV4-1 to TRBJ2-5; 8 bases map to TRBD1. Germline CDR1 and CDR2: MGHRA and YSYEKL. Trimming took 2 bases from V and 2 from J; bases not matched to a gene: 4. The CDR3 has 15 amino acids. The CDR3 here is CASSQFRTGQETQYF. The CDR3 DNA sequence: TGCGCCAGCAGCCAATTTAGGACAGGGCAAGAGACCCAGTACTTC.

The rearrangement links TRBV7-6 to TRBJ1-1; D possibly corresponds to TRBD1 (6 bases). This CDR3 region has 13 residues. Germline CDR1 and CDR2: SGHVS and FNYEAQ. V was pared by 6 bases and J by 5 bases, with 13 bases between. The CDR3 here is CASSHTGSTEAFF. DNA for the CDR3: TGTGCCAGCAGTCACACAGGGTCGACTGAAGCTTTCTTT.

The rearrangement links TRBV6-1 to TRBJ1-2, with 10 positions matching TRBD1. Germline V gives CDR1 MNHNS, CDR2 SASEGT. The trim removed 6 bases at V and 3 bases at J, leaving 4 bases unmatched. The CDR3 runs 14 residues. Here the CDR3 reads CASSRQGADYGYTF. As DNA, the CDR3 is TGTGCCAGCAGCCGACAGGGGGCGGACTATGGCTACACCTTC.

The chain combines TRBV5-1 with TRBJ2-5; TRBD1 might be the D (5 bases). This CDR3 region has 14 residues. V gave up 2 bases and J gave up 5 bases, with 13 bases separating them. Germline V gene sequence: CDR1 SGHRS, CDR2 YFSETQ. The CDR3 protein is CASSFAGLWETQYF. DNA of the CDR3: TGCGCCAGCAGCTTCGCAGGGCTGTGGGAGACCCAGTACTTC.

The chain carries TRBV6-5 and TRBJ2-7; 8 bases map to TRBD1. Unmatched junction bases numbered 7, after V lost 4 bases and J lost 2 bases. Germline values: CDR1 MNHEY, CDR2 SVGAGI. There are 15 residues in the CDR3. The CDR3: CASSFFRDRPYEQYF. In DNA, the CDR3 is TGTGCCAGCAGTTTCTTCCGGGACAGGCCCTACGAGCAGTACTTC.